The rows below give T cell receptor beta chains drawn from one sample of a study of blood T cell repertoires in COVID-19. TCRdb keeps only in-frame clones here, not all; method: immunoSEQ multiplex PCR. Of hundreds of thousands of clones listed, under 90% are singletons. Sequencing was done on a sample of PBMCs or T cells enriched from blood (not recorded which). The receptor source for this set is a woman aged 40 to 50 who had been exposed to COVID-19. Both conserved end residues are part of each CDR3. The D gene is left open where the match is weak. Clone size is shown for a subset of rows, as once, few, many or a class of expanded clone.

TRBJ1-3	.	.	13	TRBV19	CASSSNSGNTIYF	TGTGCCAGTAGTTCCAACTCCGGAAACACCATATATTTT
TRBJ1-2	.	.	13	TRBV7-9	CASSLPVPNGYTF	TGTGCCAGCAGCTTGCCGGTCCCCAATGGCTACACCTTC
TRBJ2-5	.	.	12	TRBV11-1	CASSLERETQYF	TGTGCCAGCAGCTTAGAGAGGGAGACCCAGTACTTC
TRBJ2-1	once	.	16	TRBV5-6	CASSLQGTYPYNEQFF	TGTGCCAGCAGCTTGCAAGGGACTTATCCATACAATGAGCAGTTCTTC
TRBJ2-3	.	TRBD2	12	TRBV19	CASSIGAGAQYF	TGTGCCAGTAGTATCGGAGCGGGGGCACAGTATTTT
TRBJ1-4	.	.	15	TRBV19	CATSTVSGRNEKLFF	TGTGCTACTTCCACGGTCTCAGGGCGTAATGAAAAACTGTTTTTT
TRBJ1-5	.	.	16	TRBV12-5	CASGLVSGTGSGVQHF	TGTGCTAGTGGTTTGGTGTCCGGGACCGGCTCGGGAGTCCAGCATTTT
TRBJ2-3	once	TRBD2	14	TRBV6-2/TRBV6-3	CASNPRGGPDTQYF	TGTGCCAGCAACCCGCGGGGGGGCCCAGATACGCAGTATTTT
TRBJ2-1	.	.	16	TRBV11-2	CASSSLLEKTSYEQFF	TGTGCCAGCAGCTCCCTACTAGAGAAAACGAGTTATGAGCAGTTCTTC
TRBJ2-7	.	.	13	TRBV7-8	CASSLRSDYEQYF	TGTGCCAGCAGCTTAAGGAGCGACTACGAGCAGTACTTC
TRBJ1-1	once	.	15	TRBV9	CASSVDDPIRGEAFF	TGTGCCAGCAGCGTAGACGACCCTATTAGAGGTGAAGCTTTCTTT
TRBJ2-7	.	.	14	TRBV5-1	CASREGHGFYEQYF	TGCGCCAGCCGTGAGGGACACGGGTTCTACGAGCAGTACTTC
TRBJ1-5	.	TRBD1	15	TRBV28	CASRYRDRANQPQHF	TGTGCCAGCAGATACCGGGACAGGGCGAATCAGCCCCAGCATTTT
TRBJ2-5	few	TRBD1	15	TRBV18	CASSPGTGRGETQYF	TGTGCCAGCTCACCTGGGACAGGGCGAGGGGAGACCCAGTACTTC
TRBJ1-2	.	.	11	TRBV4-1	CASSQGKGYTF	TGCGCCAGCAGCCAAGGTAAAGGCTACACCTTC
TRBJ2-3	.	TRBD2	19	TRBV13	CASSLRLAGGPKGTDTQYF	TGTGCCAGCAGCTTAAGACTAGCGGGGGGGCCTAAGGGCACAGATACGCAGTATTTT
TRBJ1-1	.	TRBD1	15	TRBV5-1	CASSLAGQGGAEAFF	TGCGCCAGCAGCTTGGCGGGACAGGGGGGCGCCGAAGCTTTCTTT
TRBJ1-4	few	TRBD1	15	TRBV3-1/TRBV3-2	CASSQDRDRGEKLFF	TGTGCCAGCAGCCAAGACCGGGACAGGGGGGAAAAACTGTTTTTT
TRBJ1-5	.	.	19	TRBV12-2	CASRLKAGLSARSNQPQHF	TGTGCAAGTCGCCTAAAAGCGGGACTCTCAGCACGGAGCAATCAGCCCCAGCATTTT
TRBJ2-2	.	.	14	TRBV2	CASKDWANTGELFF	TGTGCCAGCAAGGACTGGGCGAACACCGGGGAGCTGTTTTTT
TRBJ2-7	.	.	12	TRBV19	CASTGSGNEQYF	TGTGCCAGCACAGGGTCTGGCAACGAGCAGTACTTC
TRBJ2-1	.	.	16	TRBV3-1/TRBV3-2	CASSQGIGALDNEQFF	TGTGCCAGCAGCCAAGGTATAGGGGCCCTAGACAATGAGCAGTTCTTC
TRBJ2-1	.	TRBD2	15	TRBV11-1	CASSLADSGGGEQFF	TGTGCCAGCAGCTTAGCCGATAGCGGGGGGGGTGAGCAGTTCTTC
TRBJ2-2	.	.	15	TRBV9	CASSVDVRNTGELFF	TGTGCCAGCAGCGTAGACGTGAGGAACACCGGGGAGCTGTTTTTT
TRBJ2-5	.	TRBD1	14	TRBV7-2	CASSWTGGSETQYF	TGTGCCAGCAGCTGGACAGGAGGATCGGAGACCCAGTACTTC
TRBJ2-7	.	.	14	TRBV6-5	CASSSGTGSYEQYF	TGTGCCAGCAGTTCCGGGACTGGCTCCTACGAGCAGTACTTC
TRBJ2-1	few	TRBD1	16	TRBV3-1/TRBV3-2	CASSRRDRPSYNEQFF	TGTGCCAGCAGCCGCAGGGACAGGCCTTCCTACAATGAGCAGTTCTTC
TRBJ2-7	.	.	17	TRBV4-1	CASSRGLAAGTSYEQYF	TGCGCCAGCAGCCGGGGCCTCGCGGCGGGGACCTCCTACGAGCAGTACTTC
TRBJ1-1	.	.	12	TRBV7-2	CASSLGGLEAFF	TGTGCCAGCAGCTTAGGGGGCCTTGAAGCTTTCTTT
TRBJ1-5	.	TRBD1	17	TRBV19	CASSSRGTEPFNQPQHF	TGTGCCAGTAGTAGCCGCGGGACAGAACCGTTCAATCAGCCCCAGCATTTT
TRBJ2-5	.	TRBD2	17	TRBV6-4	CASSPGLAGGPGETQYF	TGTGCCAGCAGCCCAGGACTAGCGGGGGGGCCTGGGGAGACCCAGTACTTC
TRBJ2-5	.	TRBD2	15	TRBV5-4	CASSSTSGGEETQYF	TGTGCCAGCAGCTCTACTAGCGGGGGGGAGGAGACCCAGTACTTC
TRBJ1-2	.	TRBD1	13	TRBV9	CASATGVGYGYTF	TGTGCCAGCGCCACAGGGGTGGGTTATGGCTACACCTTC
TRBJ2-7	.	TRBD2	14	TRBV6-5	CASKETSGTYEQYF	TGTGCCAGCAAGGAGACTAGCGGGACCTACGAGCAGTACTTC
TRBJ2-1	.	TRBD1	16	TRBV7-9	CASSLGIGQGYNEQFF	TGTGCCAGCAGCTTAGGTATTGGACAGGGCTACAATGAGCAGTTCTTC
TRBJ2-2	.	.	14	TRBV7-9	CASSIDGNTGELFF	TGTGCCAGCAGCATAGACGGGAACACCGGGGAGCTGTTTTTT
TRBJ2-7	.	TRBD1	16	TRBV5-1	CASSYGQGSERYEQYF	TGCGCCAGCAGCTACGGACAGGGGTCAGAGCGGTACGAGCAGTACTTC
TRBJ2-1	few	.	14	TRBV25-1	CASSATRDYNEQFF	TGTGCCAGCAGTGCCACCAGGGACTACAATGAGCAGTTCTTC
TRBJ2-5	.	TRBD2	13	TRBV12-3/TRBV12-4	CASTIAGAETQYF	TGTGCCAGCACTATAGCGGGGGCTGAGACCCAGTACTTC
TRBJ1-1	.	.	13	TRBV5-6	CASSLVVNTEAFF	TGTGCCAGCAGCTTGGTCGTGAACACTGAAGCTTTCTTT
TRBJ1-3	once	TRBD1	18	TRBV5-1	CASRYDGAGGFSGNTIYF	TGCGCCAGCAGATACGATGGGGCAGGGGGCTTCTCTGGAAACACCATATATTTT
TRBJ1-6	once	TRBD1	15	TRBV4-3	CASSPGQGHDSPLHF	TGCGCCAGCAGTCCGGGACAGGGGCATGATTCACCCCTCCACTTT
TRBJ2-1	.	TRBD2	14	TRBV6-5	CASRSGGPYNEQFF	TGTGCCAGCAGAAGCGGGGGTCCCTACAATGAGCAGTTCTTC
TRBJ2-2	few	.	14	TRBV7-3	CASSLRDYTGELFF	TGTGCCAGCAGCTTAAGAGACTACACCGGGGAGCTGTTTTTT
TRBJ2-6	.	.	15	TRBV4-1	CASSGGPSGANVLTF	TGCGCCAGCAGCGGGGGCCCCTCCGGGGCCAACGTCCTGACTTTC
TRBJ1-6	.	.	19	TRBV19	CASSIAPPGRIRGISPLHF	TGTGCCAGTAGTATTGCCCCCCCAGGGAGGATCCGGGGCATATCACCCCTCCACTTT
TRBJ1-5	.	.	15	TRBV7-2	CASSLRSFSNQPQHF	TGTGCCAGCAGCTTGAGGTCCTTCAGCAATCAGCCCCAGCATTTT
TRBJ1-2	.	.	14	TRBV29-1	CSVEDQEQNYGYTF	TGCAGCGTTGAAGATCAGGAACAGAACTATGGCTACACCTTC
TRBJ2-2	many	TRBD2	17	TRBV7-2	CASSTGLAGVNTGELFF	TGTGCCAGCAGCACAGGACTAGCGGGGGTGAACACCGGGGAGCTGTTTTTT
TRBJ1-1	.	TRBD1	15	TRBV28	CASSLPGTGNTEAFF	TGTGCCAGCAGTTTACCCGGGACAGGAAACACTGAAGCTTTCTTT
TRBJ1-1	.	.	13	TRBV7-6	CASSFSQDTEAFF	TGTGCCAGCAGCTTTTCACAGGACACTGAAGCTTTCTTT
TRBJ2-3	.	TRBD2	17	TRBV5-1	CASSEGLAGASTDTQYF	TGCGCCAGCAGCGAGGGACTAGCGGGGGCTAGCACAGATACGCAGTATTTT
TRBJ1-1	.	.	14	TRBV7-3	CASSLWGQGSEAFF	TGTGCCAGCAGCTTATGGGGTCAGGGGAGTGAAGCTTTCTTT
TRBJ1-5	.	TRBD1	15	TRBV10-3	CAISQDRDSNQPQHF	TGTGCCATCAGTCAGGACAGGGACAGCAATCAGCCCCAGCATTTT
TRBJ1-2	once	TRBD1	15	TRBV6-4	CASSDPSQGNYGYTF	TGTGCCAGCAGTGACCCGTCACAGGGGAACTATGGCTACACCTTC